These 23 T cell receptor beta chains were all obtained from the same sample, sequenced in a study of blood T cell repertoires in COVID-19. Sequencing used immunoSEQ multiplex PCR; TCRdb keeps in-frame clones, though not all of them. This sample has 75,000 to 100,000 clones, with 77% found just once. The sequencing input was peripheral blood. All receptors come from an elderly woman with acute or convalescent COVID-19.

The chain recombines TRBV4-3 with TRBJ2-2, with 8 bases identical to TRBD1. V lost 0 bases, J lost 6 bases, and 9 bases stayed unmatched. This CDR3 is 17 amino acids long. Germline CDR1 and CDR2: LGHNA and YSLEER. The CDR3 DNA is TGCGCCAGCAGCCAAGAAGATCCGAGACAGGGGCCCGGGGAGCTGTTTTTT. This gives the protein CASSQEDPRQGPGELFF.

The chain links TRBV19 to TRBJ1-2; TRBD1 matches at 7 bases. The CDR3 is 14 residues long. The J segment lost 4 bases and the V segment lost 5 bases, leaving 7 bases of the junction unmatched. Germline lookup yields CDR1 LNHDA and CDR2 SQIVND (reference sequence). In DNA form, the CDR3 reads TGTGCCAGTAGTGGGGGACAGAGGTCCTATGGCTACACCTTC. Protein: CASSGGQRSYGYTF.

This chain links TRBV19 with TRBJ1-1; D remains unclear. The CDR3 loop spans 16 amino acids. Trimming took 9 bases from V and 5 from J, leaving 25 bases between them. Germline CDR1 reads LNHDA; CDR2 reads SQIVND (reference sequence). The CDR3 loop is CASSDEGISGRTEAFF. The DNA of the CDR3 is TGTGCCAGCTCGGACGAGGGCATTTCGGGGAGGACTGAAGCTTTCTTT.

CDR3 residues: CAISRAPPEAFF. CDR3 bases: TGTGCCATCTCTCGAGCGCCCCCTGAAGCTTTCTTT. The rearrangement links TRBV10-3 to TRBJ1-1; D ambiguous. The germline V and J ends were trimmed by 8 bases and 6 bases, with 13 bases remaining between them. The CDR3 has 12 residues. CDR1 ENHRY and CDR2 SYGVKD come from the germline V gene.

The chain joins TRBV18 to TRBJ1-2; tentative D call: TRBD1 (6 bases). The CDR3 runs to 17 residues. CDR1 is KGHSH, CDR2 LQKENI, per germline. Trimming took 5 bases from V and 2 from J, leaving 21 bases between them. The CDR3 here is CASSRASSRTENYGYTF. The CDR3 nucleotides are TGTGCCAGCTCAAGAGCAAGCTCTAGGACAGAAAACTATGGCTACACCTTC. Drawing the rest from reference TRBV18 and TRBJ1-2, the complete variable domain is NAGVMQNPRHLVRRRGQEARLRCSPMKGHSHVYWYRQLPEEGLKFMVYLQKENIIDESGMPKERFSAEFPKEGPSILRIQQVVRGDSAAYFCASSRASSRTENYGYTFGSGTRLTVV.

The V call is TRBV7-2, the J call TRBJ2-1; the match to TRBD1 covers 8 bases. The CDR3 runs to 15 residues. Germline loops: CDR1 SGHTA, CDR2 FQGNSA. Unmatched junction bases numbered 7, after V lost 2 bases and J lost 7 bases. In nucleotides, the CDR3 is TGTGCCAGCAGCTTATGGGGACAGGTAACTAATGAGCAGTTCTTC. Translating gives CASSLWGQVTNEQFF.

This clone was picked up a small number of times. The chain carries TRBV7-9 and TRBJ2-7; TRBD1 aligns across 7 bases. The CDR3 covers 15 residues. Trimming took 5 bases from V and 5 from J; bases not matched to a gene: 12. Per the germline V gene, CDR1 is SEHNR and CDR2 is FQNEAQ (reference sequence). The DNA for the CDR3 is TGTGCCAGCAGCCCACACAGGGGATATAGAAACGAGCAGTACTTC. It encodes CASSPHRGYRNEQYF.

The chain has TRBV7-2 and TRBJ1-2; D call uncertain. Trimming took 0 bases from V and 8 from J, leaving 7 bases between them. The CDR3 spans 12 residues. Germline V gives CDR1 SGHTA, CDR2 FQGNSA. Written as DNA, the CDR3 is TGTGCCAGCAGCTTAGCTCCTGTGGGCTACACCTTC. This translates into CASSLAPVGYTF.

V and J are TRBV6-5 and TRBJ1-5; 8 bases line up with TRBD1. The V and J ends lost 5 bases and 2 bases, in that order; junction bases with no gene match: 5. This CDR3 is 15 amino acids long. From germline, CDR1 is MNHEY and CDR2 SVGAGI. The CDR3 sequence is CASSQQGVGNQPQHF. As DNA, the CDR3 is TGTGCCAGCAGTCAACAGGGGGTCGGCAATCAGCCCCAGCATTTT.

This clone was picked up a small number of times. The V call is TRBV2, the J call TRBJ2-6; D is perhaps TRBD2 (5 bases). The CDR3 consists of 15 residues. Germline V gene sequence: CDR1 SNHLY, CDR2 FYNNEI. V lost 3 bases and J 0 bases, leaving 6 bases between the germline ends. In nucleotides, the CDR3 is TGTGCCAGCAGTGAGGACTTCTCTGGGGCCAACGTCCTGACTTTC. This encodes CASSEDFSGANVLTF.

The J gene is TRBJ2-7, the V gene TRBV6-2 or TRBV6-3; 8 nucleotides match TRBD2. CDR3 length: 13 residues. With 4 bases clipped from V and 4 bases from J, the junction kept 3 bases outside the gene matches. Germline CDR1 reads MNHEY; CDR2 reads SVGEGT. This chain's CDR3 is CASSSPSGYEQYF. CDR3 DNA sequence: TGTGCCAGCAGTTCGCCTAGCGGGTACGAGCAGTACTTC.

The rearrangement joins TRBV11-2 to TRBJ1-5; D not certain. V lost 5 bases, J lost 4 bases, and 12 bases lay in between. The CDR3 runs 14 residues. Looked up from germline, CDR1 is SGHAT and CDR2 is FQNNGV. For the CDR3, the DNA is TGTGCCAGCAGCCCCGTGGGAGGGAATCAGCCCCAGCATTTT. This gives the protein CASSPVGGNQPQHF.

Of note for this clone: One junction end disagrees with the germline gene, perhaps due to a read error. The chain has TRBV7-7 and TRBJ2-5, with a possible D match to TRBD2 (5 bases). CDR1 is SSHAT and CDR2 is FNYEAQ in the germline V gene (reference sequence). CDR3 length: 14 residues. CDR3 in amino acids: CASSLGGGGETQYF. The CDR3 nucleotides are TGTGCTAGCAGCTTAGGCGGAGGAGGAGAGACCCAGTACTTC. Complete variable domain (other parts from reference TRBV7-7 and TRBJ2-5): GAGVSQSPRYKVTKRGQDVTLRCDPISSHATLYWYQQALGQGPEFLTYFNYEAQPDKSGLPSDRFSAERPEGSISTLTIQRTEQRDSAMYRCASSLGGGGETQYFGPGTRLLVL.

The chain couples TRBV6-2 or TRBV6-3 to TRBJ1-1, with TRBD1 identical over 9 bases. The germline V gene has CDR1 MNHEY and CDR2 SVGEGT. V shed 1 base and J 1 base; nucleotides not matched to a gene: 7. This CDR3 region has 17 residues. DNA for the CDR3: TGTGCCAGCAGTTACTTGCGGGACAGGGCGAAGAACACTGAAGCTTTCTTT. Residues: CASSYLRDRAKNTEAFF.

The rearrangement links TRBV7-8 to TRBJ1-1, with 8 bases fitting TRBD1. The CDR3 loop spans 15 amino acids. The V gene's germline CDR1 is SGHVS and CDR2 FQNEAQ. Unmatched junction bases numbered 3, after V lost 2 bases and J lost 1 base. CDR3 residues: CASSLLGQANTEAFF. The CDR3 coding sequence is TGTGCCAGCAGCTTACTGGGACAGGCGAACACTGAAGCTTTCTTT.

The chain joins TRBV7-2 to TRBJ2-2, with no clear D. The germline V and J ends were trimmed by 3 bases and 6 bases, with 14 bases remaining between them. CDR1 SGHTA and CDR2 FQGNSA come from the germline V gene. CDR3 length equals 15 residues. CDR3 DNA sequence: TGTGCCAGCAGCTTCACCCCTAGTTCCCCCGGGGAGCTGTTTTTT. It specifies CASSFTPSSPGELFF.

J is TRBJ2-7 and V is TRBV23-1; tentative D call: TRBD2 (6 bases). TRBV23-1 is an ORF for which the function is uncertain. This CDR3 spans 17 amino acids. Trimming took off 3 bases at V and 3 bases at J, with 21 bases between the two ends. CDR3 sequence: CASSHPPGAGRHYEQYF. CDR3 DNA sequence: TGCGCCAGCAGTCATCCACCGGGCGCCGGGAGACACTACGAGCAGTACTTC.

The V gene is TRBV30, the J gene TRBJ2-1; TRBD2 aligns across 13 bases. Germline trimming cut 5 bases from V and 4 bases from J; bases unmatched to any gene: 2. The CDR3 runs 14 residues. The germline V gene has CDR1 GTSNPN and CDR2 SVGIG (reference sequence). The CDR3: CAWGTSGTYNEQFF. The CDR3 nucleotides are TGTGCCTGGGGGACTAGCGGGACTTACAATGAGCAGTTCTTC.

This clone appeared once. CDR3: CSARGREDGGELFF. CDR3 nucleotide sequence: TGCAGCGCCCGCGGCAGGGAAGATGGCGGGGAGCTGTTTTTT. The rearrangement joins TRBV29-1 to TRBJ2-2; TRBD1 is a possible D gene (5 bases). Trimming left V 7 bases short and J 7 bases short, with 19 bases between. The length of the CDR3 is 14 residues. In germline, CDR1 is SQVTM, CDR2 ANQGSEA.

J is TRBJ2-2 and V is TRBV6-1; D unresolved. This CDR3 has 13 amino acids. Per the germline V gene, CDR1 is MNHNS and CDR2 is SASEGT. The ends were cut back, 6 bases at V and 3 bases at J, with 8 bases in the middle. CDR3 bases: TGTGCCAGCAGCCCCCGCGACACCGGGGAGCTGTTTTTT. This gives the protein CASSPRDTGELFF.

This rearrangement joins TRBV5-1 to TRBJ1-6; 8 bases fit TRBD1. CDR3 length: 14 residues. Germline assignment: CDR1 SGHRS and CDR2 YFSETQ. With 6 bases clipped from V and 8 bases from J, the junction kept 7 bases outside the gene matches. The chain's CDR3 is CASNPGGLDSPLHF. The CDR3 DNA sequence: TGCGCCAGCAACCCAGGGGGCCTGGATTCACCCCTCCACTTT. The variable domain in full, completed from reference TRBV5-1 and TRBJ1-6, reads KAGVTQTPRYLIKTRGQQVTLSCSPISGHRSVSWYQQTPGQGLQFLFEYFSETQRNKGNFPGRFSGRQFSNSRSEMNVSTLELGDSALYLCASNPGGLDSPLHFGNGTRLTVT.

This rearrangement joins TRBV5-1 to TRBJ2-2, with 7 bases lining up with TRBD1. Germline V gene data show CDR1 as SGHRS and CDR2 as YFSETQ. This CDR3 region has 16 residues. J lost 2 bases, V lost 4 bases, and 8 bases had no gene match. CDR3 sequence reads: CASSTQTGTNTGELFF. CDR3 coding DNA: TGCGCCAGCAGCACCCAGACAGGGACCAACACCGGGGAGCTGTTTTTT. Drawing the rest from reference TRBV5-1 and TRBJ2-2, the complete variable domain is KAGVTQTPRYLIKTRGQQVTLSCSPISGHRSVSWYQQTPGQGLQFLFEYFSETQRNKGNFPGRFSGRQFSNSRSEMNVSTLELGDSALYLCASSTQTGTNTGELFFGEGSRLTVL.

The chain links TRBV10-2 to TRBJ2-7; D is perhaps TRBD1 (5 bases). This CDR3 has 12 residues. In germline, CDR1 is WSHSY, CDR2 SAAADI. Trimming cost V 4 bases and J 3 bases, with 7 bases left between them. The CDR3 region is CASSGQFYEQYF. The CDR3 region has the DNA TGCGCCAGCAGTGGACAGTTCTACGAGCAGTACTTC.